The 13 T cell receptor beta chains given below trace back to one sample, sequenced in a study of blood T cell repertoires in COVID-19 (dated by TCRdb to the early 2020s). Libraries were built with the immunoSEQ multiplex PCR assay. Sourced from immuneACCESS, this table was stored by TCRdb with only in-frame sequences that have V and J called. A share of the clones is absent; for the studies checked, an unresolved V gene accounts for under half, and the remainder has no known explanation. The sample has about 300,000 clones on record, about 88% of them singletons. Together, the top ten hold 1.3% of the sample. The sequencing input was peripheral blood. The receptors here all came from a man between 70 and 80 years old with acute or convalescent COVID-19.

The chain carries TRBV30 and TRBJ1-1, with TRBD1 as a possible D gene (6 bases). V dropped 5 bases and J dropped 0 bases, with 10 bases sitting between them. CDR1 is GTSNPN and CDR2 is SVGIG in the germline V gene (reference sequence). This CDR3 comprises 13 residues. This CDR3 reads CAWVGQLNTEAFF. The CDR3 nucleotides are TGTGCCTGGGTCGGACAGTTGAACACTGAAGCTTTCTTT.

The chain has TRBV7-2 and TRBJ2-1; 11 nucleotides line up with TRBD2. CDR1 and CDR2 from the germline V gene are SGHTA and FQGNSA. With 5 bases clipped from V and 9 bases from J, the junction kept 6 bases outside the gene matches. This CDR3 has 14 residues. In DNA form, the CDR3 reads TGTGCCAGCAGCCCCCTAGCGGGGGGCGGTGAGCAGTTCTTC. Its protein product is CASSPLAGGGEQFF.

The CDR3 DNA is TGTGCCTGGGGGCTCGTCACGGGACAGGGGGCGCCGGGGGAGCAGTACTTC. Translated, it gives CAWGLVTGQGAPGEQYF. The gene calls are TRBV30 and TRBJ2-7, with 12 bases lining up with TRBD1. CDR1 and CDR2 (germline): GTSNPN, SVGIG (reference sequence). V was pared by 5 bases and J by 7 bases, with 18 bases of the junction left unmatched. The length of the CDR3 is 17 residues.

As concerns this clone: The sample has other DNA sequences that encode this CDR3 too. This chain links TRBV20-1 with TRBJ1-1, with D unclear. The CDR3 length is 12 residues. With 3 bases removed from V and 1 base from J, the gap between germline ends came to 6 bases. Germline V lookup: CDR1 DFQATT, CDR2 SNEGSKA (reference sequence). This CDR3 is CSASRGNTEAFF. The CDR3 DNA follows: TGCAGTGCTAGTCGGGGGAACACTGAAGCTTTCTTT.

The genes are TRBV10-3 and TRBJ1-4; TRBD1 aligns across 7 bases. The CDR3 extends over 15 amino acids. Germline V lookup: CDR1 ENHRY, CDR2 SYGVKD. V trimming: 6 bases; J trimming: 4 bases; junction bases outside the gene matches: 8. This CDR3 is CAIRRGHSLNEKLFF. The CDR3, as DNA: TGTGCCATCAGAAGGGGGCACAGCCTTAATGAAAAACTGTTTTTT.

This clone was found a few times. This chain joins TRBV7-9 and TRBJ2-1, with TRBD2 identical over 9 bases. CDR3 length: 16 amino acids. Trimming took 1 base from V and 2 from J; bases not matched to a gene: 3. Germline CDR1 is SEHNR and CDR2 is FQNEAQ (reference sequence). Written as DNA, the CDR3 is TGTGCCAGCAGCTTAGGAGCGGGAGGCCCCTACAATGAGCAGTTCTTC. It codes for CASSLGAGGPYNEQFF.

The chain recombines TRBV3-1 (or the pseudogene TRBV3-2) with TRBJ1-2; TRBD1 matches at 8 bases. The CDR3 covers 13 residues. Germline values: CDR1 LGHDT, CDR2 YNNKEL (reference sequence). J lost 8 bases, V lost 1 base, and 3 bases had no gene match. CDR3 DNA: TGTGCCAGCAGCCAAGCCAGGGGGCCGGGCTACACCTTC. Translated, it gives CASSQARGPGYTF.

This sequence joins TRBV24-1 and TRBJ2-7; 7 bases match TRBD1. Per the germline V gene, CDR1 is KGHDR and CDR2 is SFDVKD. The CDR3 totals 15 residues. V was pared by 4 bases and J by 2 bases, with 7 bases of the junction left unmatched. CDR3: CATSESGQFPYEQYF. For the CDR3, the DNA is TGTGCCACCAGTGAGTCGGGACAGTTCCCCTACGAGCAGTACTTC.

This clone came up once. The chain recombines TRBV3-1 (or the pseudogene TRBV3-2) with TRBJ1-4; D remains ambiguous. The CDR3 is 14 amino acids. Germline-derived CDR1 and CDR2 are LGHDT and YNNKEL (reference sequence). The V end was cut by 0 bases, the J end by 7 bases, with 9 bases between. The CDR3 loop reads CASSQDPGSEKLFF. CDR3 DNA: TGTGCCAGCAGCCAAGATCCGGGTAGTGAAAAACTGTTTTTT.

The DNA for the CDR3 is TGTGCCAGCAGCTTAGAGGGGGTTAACACTGAAGCTTTCTTT. It encodes CASSLEGVNTEAFF. V and J are TRBV7-9 and TRBJ1-1; possible D gene TRBD1, 6 bases. Germline CDR1 is SEHNR and CDR2 is FQNEAQ (reference sequence). The V end lost 1 base, the J end lost 2 bases, and 8 bases lay between the germline ends. This CDR3 has 14 amino acids.

The chain links TRBV5-1 to TRBJ1-3; 9 nucleotides line up with TRBD1. The ends lost 0 bases at V and 0 bases at J; junction bases unmatched: 1. The CDR3 extends over 16 amino acids. Per the germline V gene, CDR1 is SGHRS and CDR2 is YFSETQ. The CDR3: CASSLGDRDSGNTIYF. The CDR3 region has the DNA TGCGCCAGCAGCTTGGGGGACAGGGACTCTGGAAACACCATATATTTT.

This chain connects TRBV7-2 to TRBJ1-3, with TRBD1 matching 7 bases. The germline gives CDR1 SGHTA, CDR2 FQGNSA. The junction had 8 bases not matched to a gene; V was cut back by 6 bases and J by 0 bases. The CDR3 covers 16 residues. CDR3 residues: CASSQGQAASGNTIYF. Here the CDR3 DNA reads TGTGCCAGCAGTCAAGGACAGGCGGCCTCTGGAAACACCATATATTTT.

The chain combines TRBV7-2 with TRBJ2-2; D is unresolved. V lost 6 bases and J 1 base, leaving 9 bases between the germline ends. The CDR3 runs to 14 residues. Germline CDR1 and CDR2: SGHTA and FQGNSA. CDR3 sequence reads: CASSLTRNTGELFF. The CDR3 coding sequence is TGTGCCAGCAGTTTAACTCGGAACACCGGGGAGCTGTTTTTT.